One sample yielded the 26 T cell receptor beta chains listed below, sequenced in a study of OX40 agonist ivuxolimab in advanced cancers. Here immunoSEQ multiplex PCR was the method, and the copy in TCRdb shows in-frame clones only, minus some. The data hold some 100,000 clones, with 90% observed a single time. The source material was CD4+ or CD8+ T cells sorted from blood, sampled in a trial of the OX40 agonist ivuxolimab. The receptors were sampled from an adult with an advanced solid tumor such as melanoma, head and neck, liver or kidney cancer.

The genes are TRBV28 and TRBJ2-7; weak D call: TRBD1 (5 bases). Trimming cost V 8 bases and J 0 bases, with 17 bases left between them. In germline, CDR1 is MDHEN, CDR2 SYDVKM. CDR3 size: 15 residues. In nucleotides, the CDR3 is TGTGCCAGCCCCCCGGACACCTTGGCCTCCTACGAGCAGTACTTC. Its protein is CASPPDTLASYEQYF.

This clone was detected only once. V is TRBV5-1 and J is TRBJ2-1; D is possibly TRBD2 (5 bases). The CDR3 loop spans 20 amino acids. Germline loops: CDR1 SGHRS, CDR2 YFSETQ. V lost 4 bases and J 1 base, leaving 27 bases between the germline ends. The CDR3 bases are TGCGCCAGCAGCCCCGTGCGAAGGAGCACGAGGGCCCCATCCTACAATGAGCAGTTCTTC. Translating it yields CASSPVRRSTRAPSYNEQFF.

This chain connects TRBV5-6 to TRBJ1-6; 8 nucleotides line up with TRBD1. Trimming cost V 6 bases and J 9 bases; bases outside gene matches: 5. The germline V gene encodes CDR1 SGHDT and CDR2 YYEEEE. The CDR3 sequence is 13 residues long. CDR3 coding DNA: TGTGCCAGCAACGGACAGGGAAGTTCACCCCTCCACTTT. Protein product: CASNGQGSSPLHF.

This clone was detected only a few times. CDR3 DNA sequence: TGTGCCAGCAGCAAATTAGCGGGAAGGCAGTTTGAGCAGTTCTTC. Protein sequence: CASSKLAGRQFEQFF. The gene calls are TRBV14 and TRBJ2-1; 8 bases align to TRBD2. Germline V gene sequence: CDR1 SGHDN, CDR2 FVKESK. The CDR3 sequence is 15 residues long. The ends lost 5 bases at V and 9 bases at J; junction bases unmatched: 12.

The CDR3 loop is CASSVGGNSYEQYF. Here the CDR3 DNA reads TGTGCCAGCAGCGTAGGGGGTAATTCCTACGAGCAGTACTTC. This chain uses TRBV9 with TRBJ2-7; D gene uncertain. Germline V lookup: CDR1 SGDLS, CDR2 YYNGEE. This CDR3 is 14 amino acids long. V lost 0 bases, J lost 1 base, and 8 bases lay in between.

V gene TRBV11-1 combines with J gene TRBJ1-1; D is unclear. CDR1 SGHAT and CDR2 FQDESV come from the germline V gene (reference sequence). The CDR3 runs to 14 residues. Trimming took 2 bases from V and 0 from J, leaving 7 bases between them. The CDR3 region is CASSLKQLNTEAFF. CDR3 DNA: TGTGCCAGCAGCTTAAAACAGCTGAACACTGAAGCTTTCTTT. The whole variable domain, filled in from reference TRBV11-1 and TRBJ1-1, reads EAEVAQSPRYKITEKSQAVAFWCDPISGHATLYWYRQILGQGPELLVQFQDESVVDDSQLPKDRFSAERLKGVDSTLKIQPAELGDSAMYLCASSLKQLNTEAFFGQGTRLTVV.

The chain employs TRBV9 and TRBJ2-5, with 7 bases that match TRBD2. CDR1 and CDR2 from the germline V gene are SGDLS and YYNGEE. Trimming took 2 bases from V and 2 from J; bases not matched to a gene: 6. The CDR3 is made up of 15 amino acids. CDR3 amino acids: CASSVGGRGQETQYF. The DNA for the CDR3 is TGTGCCAGCAGCGTGGGAGGGAGAGGGCAAGAGACCCAGTACTTC.

In its sample, this clone was seen once. The V and J genes are TRBV2 and TRBJ2-5; D possibly uses TRBD1 or TRBD2 (5 bases each). Trimming removed 8 bases from V and 5 bases from J, with 18 bases in between. The CDR3 loop spans 14 amino acids. Germline CDR1 SNHLY, CDR2 FYNNEI. CDR3 sequence (DNA): TGTGCCAGCCAAAGGTCGGGGAGACAGGAGACCCAGTACTTC. Translation gives CASQRSGRQETQYF. The complete variable domain, with remaining parts taken from reference TRBV2 and TRBJ2-5, reads EPEVTQTPSHQVTQMGQEVILRCVPISNHLYFYWYRQILGQKVEFLVSFYNNEISEKSEIFDDQFSVERPDGSNFTLKIRSTKLEDSAMYFCASQRSGRQETQYFGPGTRLLVL.

A single count supports this clone. The V gene is TRBV12-5, the J gene TRBJ2-2; possibly TRBD2 for D (5 bases). Trimming took 1 base from V and 0 from J, leaving 12 bases between them. CDR1 and CDR2 from the germline V gene are LGHNT and FRNRAP. This CDR3 comprises 17 residues. CDR3 coding DNA: TGTGCTAGTGGTTTGGGACAAAGCGGTCCGAACACCGGGGAGCTGTTTTTT. It is translated as CASGLGQSGPNTGELFF.

In its sample, this clone was seen a few times. The rearrangement uses TRBV2 and TRBJ1-5; D is unresolved. Trimming took off 6 bases at V and 3 bases at J, with 12 bases between the two ends. The CDR3 runs 14 residues. Germline V gives CDR1 SNHLY, CDR2 FYNNEI. CDR3 nucleotides: TGTGCCAGCAGCCTCGGGAACCACAATCAGCCCCAGCATTTT. Translating gives CASSLGNHNQPQHF.

This chain joins TRBV6-1 and TRBJ2-3; 10 positions match TRBD2. The V and J ends lost 7 bases and 3 bases, in that order; junction bases with no gene match: 4. Germline V CDR1 and CDR2: MNHNS, SASEGT. The CDR3 spans 14 residues. The DNA for the CDR3 is TGTGCCAGCACTTTTAGCGGGGGGACAGATACGCAGTATTTT. Translating gives CASTFSGGTDTQYF.

The gene calls are TRBV5-6 and TRBJ2-3; maybe TRBD2 (6 bases). There are 14 residues in the CDR3. The V and J ends lost 0 bases and 2 bases respectively, with 7 bases between them. CDR1 and CDR2 (germline): SGHDT, YYEEEE. CDR3 DNA sequence: TGTGCCAGCAGCTTGGGACTAGACACAGATACGCAGTATTTT. Translated: CASSLGLDTDTQYF.

This chain uses TRBV5-1 with TRBJ1-4; unclear D gene. The CDR3 has 16 residues. Germline CDR1 and CDR2: SGHRS and YFSETQ. V lost 3 bases, J lost 5 bases, and 17 bases lay in between. The CDR3 region has the DNA TGCGCCAGCAGCTCCCTCAGTCCGGGCCAGAATGAAAAACTGTTTTTT. Translating gives CASSSLSPGQNEKLFF.

J is TRBJ1-1 and V is TRBV28, with D uncertain. Germline V CDR1 and CDR2: MDHEN, SYDVKM. With 8 bases removed from V and 11 bases from J, the gap between germline ends came to 18 bases. This CDR3 has 12 residues. Here the CDR3 DNA reads TGTGCCAGCCTAGACGGAGTAAACTGGGCTTTCTTT. It translates to CASLDGVNWAFF.

The chain has TRBV19 and TRBJ2-1; D is unresolved. The CDR3 sequence is 15 residues long. In germline, CDR1 is LNHDA, CDR2 SQIVND (reference sequence). The V gene lost 6 bases and the J gene lost 1 base, with 13 bases spanning the gap. CDR3 coding DNA: TGTGCCAGTAGCCGAGAGTCCGCTTCCTACAATGAGCAGTTCTTC. This encodes CASSRESASYNEQFF.

This chain connects TRBV29-1 to TRBJ1-2; a possible D gene is TRBD1 (6 bases). V was shortened by 7 bases and J by 5 bases, with 11 bases between the two germline ends. The CDR3 runs to 11 residues. Germline-derived CDR1 and CDR2 are SQVTM and ANQGSEA. This chain's CDR3 is CSASGDYGYTF. For the CDR3, the DNA is TGCAGCGCCTCAGGGGATTATGGCTACACCTTC.

The V call is TRBV25-1, the J call TRBJ2-1; D might be TRBD1 or TRBD2, each matching 5 bases. Germline assignment: CDR1 MGHDK and CDR2 SYGVNS. The length of the CDR3 is 17 residues. Deletions cut 3 bases from V and 2 bases from J, with 17 bases between. CDR3 bases: TGTGCCAGCAGTGACCTGGCGGGTCTCAGGGCCTACAATGAGCAGTTCTTC. It is translated as CASSDLAGLRAYNEQFF. Full variable domain (outside the CDR3, taken from reference TRBV25-1 and TRBJ2-1): EADIYQTPRYLVIGTGKKITLECSQTMGHDKMYWYQQDPGMELHLIHYSYGVNSTEKGDLSSESTVSRIRTEHFPLTLESARPSHTSQYLCASSDLAGLRAYNEQFFGPGTRLTVL.

The chain links TRBV5-1 to TRBJ1-6; D unclear. V dropped 0 bases and J dropped 6 bases, with 13 bases sitting between them. In germline, CDR1 is SGHRS, CDR2 YFSETQ. This CDR3 comprises 16 residues. CDR3 sequence reads: CASSLARLSPNSPLHF. CDR3 coding DNA: TGCGCCAGCAGCTTGGCCCGTCTTTCCCCTAATTCACCCCTCCACTTT.

The chain combines TRBV5-6 with TRBJ2-1, with unresolved D. The CDR3 sequence is 15 residues long. In germline, CDR1 is SGHDT, CDR2 YYEEEE. The V end lost 6 bases, the J end lost 0 bases, and 13 bases lay between the germline ends. CDR3 in amino acids: CASILRVSSYNEQFF. The CDR3 bases are TGTGCCAGCATCCTCCGGGTGAGCTCCTACAATGAGCAGTTCTTC.

The V gene is TRBV6-6, the J gene TRBJ1-2; D gene uncertain. Trimming left V 5 bases short and J 8 bases short, with 18 bases between. The CDR3 runs 14 residues. Germline loops: CDR1 MNHNY, CDR2 SVGAGI (reference sequence). CDR3 DNA: TGTGCCAGCAGTGAGGACCACCGGTCGAAAGGCTACACCTTC. This sequence encodes CASSEDHRSKGYTF.

V usage is TRBV7-3 and J usage is TRBJ2-1; D is perhaps TRBD1 (5 bases). This CDR3 spans 13 amino acids. V lost 1 base and J lost 9, with 10 bases in between. CDR1 SGHTA and CDR2 FQGTGA come from the germline V gene. CDR3 DNA: TGTGCCAGCAGCTTAAGAGGCAGGGCTGAGCAGTTCTTC. Translating it yields CASSLRGRAEQFF.

The chain couples TRBV19 to TRBJ2-1; tentative D call: TRBD2 (5 bases). The V end was cut by 5 bases, the J end by 10 bases, with 21 bases between. CDR1 and CDR2 (germline): LNHDA, SQIVND (reference sequence). The CDR3 covers 15 residues. CDR3 bases: TGTGCCAGTAGTGTAACACCACAAACCGGAGGAGAGCAGTTCTTC. Amino acids: CASSVTPQTGGEQFF.

The V gene is TRBV20-1, the J gene TRBJ2-7; D is unresolved. CDR1 and CDR2 from the germline V gene are DFQATT and SNEGSKA (reference sequence). The CDR3 runs 11 residues. The V end was cut by 3 bases, the J end by 6 bases, with 9 bases between. CDR3 nucleotides: TGCAGTGCTAGGGTCGTAGGCGAGCAGTACTTC. Amino acid sequence: CSARVVGEQYF.

The rearrangement links TRBV20-1 to TRBJ2-4, with D maybe TRBD1 (5 bases). CDR1 DFQATT and CDR2 SNEGSKA come from the germline V gene (reference sequence). The CDR3 is made up of 11 amino acids. The ends were cut back, 5 bases at V and 11 bases at J, with 13 bases in the middle. The CDR3 DNA reads TGCAGTGCTCGGACCAGACAGCTTCAGTACTTC. This translates into CSARTRQLQYF.

The rearrangement uses TRBV19 and TRBJ2-5, with D possibly matching TRBD2 (6 bases). The end of the DNA fits TRBJ2-7 better, so the J call may be wrong. The germline V gene encodes CDR1 LNHDA and CDR2 SQIVND (reference sequence). This CDR3 contains 14 residues. The CDR3 here is CASSPMSGPYEQYF. The CDR3 region has the DNA TGTGCCAGTAGTCCTATGAGCGGGCCATACGAGCAGTACTTC.

The J gene is TRBJ1-6, the V gene TRBV2; weak D call: TRBD1 (5 bases). Per the germline V gene, CDR1 is SNHLY and CDR2 is FYNNEI. V was trimmed by 7 bases and J by 6 bases, leaving 19 bases between them. The CDR3 covers 16 residues. The CDR3, as DNA: TGTGCCAGCACTCCCCTCGGGGGGGAAGGTAATTCACCCCTCCACTTT. It is translated as CASTPLGGEGNSPLHF.